Each of the 10 T cell receptor beta chains below was sequenced from the same sample in a study of blood T cell repertoires in COVID-19. Method: immunoSEQ multiplex PCR; TCRdb's copy keeps in-frame clones and lacks some. The repertoire holds some 370,000 clones, with more than 70% as singletons. Material for sequencing was peripheral blood. The source is a woman aged 30 to 39 with COVID-19, enrolled during active disease.

This chain uses TRBV5-1 with TRBJ2-7; TRBD2 is a possible D gene (5 bases). Germline values: CDR1 SGHRS, CDR2 YFSETQ. There are 15 residues in the CDR3. The V gene lost 4 bases and the J gene lost 0 bases, with 14 bases spanning the gap. The CDR3 here is CASSLRTGSSYEQYF. The CDR3 DNA is TGCGCCAGCAGCCTCCGGACGGGGAGCTCCTACGAGCAGTACTTC.

This clone has just one count. The chain employs TRBV10-2 and TRBJ2-4; D possibly corresponds to TRBD1 (7 bases). Per germline, CDR1 WSHSY and CDR2 SAAADI. Trimming removed 2 bases at V and 6 bases at J, with 14 bases between. CDR3 size: 15 residues. The CDR3 DNA is TGCGCCAGCAGTGAGCCAGGGGGAGGTAGAAACATTCAGTACTTC. It codes for CASSEPGGGRNIQYF.

This clone was detected only once. This rearrangement joins TRBV5-1 to TRBJ1-4; 9 bases align to TRBD1. The CDR3 is 16 residues long. Germline CDR1 and CDR2: SGHRS and YFSETQ. The J segment lost 5 bases and the V segment lost 0 bases, leaving 5 bases of the junction unmatched. In DNA form, the CDR3 reads TGCGCCAGCAGCTTGGATCCCGGACAGGGGAATGAAAAACTGTTTTTT. Encoded protein: CASSLDPGQGNEKLFF.

This CDR3 is CATLPGQANEKLFF. DNA for the CDR3: TGTGCCACTCTACCGGGACAGGCAAATGAAAAACTGTTTTTT. The chain uses TRBV2 and TRBJ1-4; 8 bases line up with TRBD1. CDR1 is SNHLY and CDR2 is FYNNEI in the germline V gene. The CDR3 sequence is 14 residues long. V lost 10 bases, J lost 5 bases, and 9 bases stayed unmatched.

The genes are TRBV5-5 and TRBJ1-1; 11 positions agree with TRBD1. CDR3 size: 15 residues. The germline V gene encodes CDR1 SGHKS and CDR2 YYEKEE (reference sequence). The V segment lost 4 bases and the J segment 4 bases; nucleotides outside the gene matches: 6. The chain's CDR3 is CASSQTGTGGTEAFF. The CDR3 coding sequence is TGTGCCAGCAGCCAAACCGGGACAGGGGGCACTGAAGCTTTCTTT.

The sample holds a few counts of this clone. The V and J genes are TRBV29-1 and TRBJ1-1, with D possibly matching TRBD1 (6 bases). Germline V gene sequence: CDR1 SQVTM, CDR2 ANQGSEA. The V end lost 8 bases, the J end lost 3 bases, and 16 bases lay between the germline ends. There are 13 residues in the CDR3. The CDR3 is CSSRANRDTEAFF. The DNA of the CDR3 is TGCAGCTCCCGAGCGAACAGGGACACTGAAGCTTTCTTT. The full variable domain, in which reference TRBV29-1 and TRBJ1-1 provide the parts outside the CDR3, is SAVISQKPSRDICQRGTSLTIQCQVDSQVTMMFWYRQQPGQSLTLIATANQGSEATYESGFVIDKFPISRPNLTFSTLTVSNMSPEDSSIYLCSSRANRDTEAFFGQGTRLTVV.

This clone came up once. The chain employs TRBV7-8 and TRBJ1-5; 7 nucleotides line up with TRBD1. There are 16 residues in the CDR3. The germline gives CDR1 SGHVS, CDR2 FQNEAQ. V was pared by 1 base and J by 7 bases, with 10 bases of the junction left unmatched. The CDR3 DNA follows: TGTGCCAGCAGCTTAGTCTTCCGGGACAGCCGACAGCCCCAGCATTTT. Encoded protein: CASSLVFRDSRQPQHF. Full variable domain (rest looked up from reference TRBV7-8 and TRBJ1-5): GAGVSQSPRYKVAKRGQDVALRCDPISGHVSLFWYQQALGQGPEFLTYFQNEAQLDKSGLPSDRFFAERPEGSVSTLKIQRTQQEDSAVYLCASSLVFRDSRQPQHFGDGTRLSIL.

This rearrangement joins TRBV20-1 to TRBJ2-4; D possibly corresponds to TRBD2 (5 bases). V dropped 5 bases and J dropped 7 bases, with 9 bases sitting between them. The CDR3 is made up of 11 amino acids. Germline CDR1 reads DFQATT; CDR2 reads SNEGSKA (reference sequence). The CDR3 DNA reads TGCAGTGCTGAGGGCCTTAACATTCAGTACTTC. It yields the protein CSAEGLNIQYF.

The CDR3 here is CSVANRGSPSYEQYF. DNA of the CDR3: TGCAGCGTGGCTAACAGGGGCTCCCCATCCTACGAGCAGTACTTC. The chain carries TRBV29-1 and TRBJ2-7, with 7 bases aligning to TRBD1. V dropped 6 bases and J dropped 1; count of bases not matched to a gene: 12. Germline-derived CDR1 and CDR2 are SQVTM and ANQGSEA. The CDR3 is made up of 15 amino acids.

This rearrangement joins TRBV6-2 or TRBV6-3 to TRBJ1-6; D might be TRBD1 (6 bases). V shed 5 bases and J shed 9 bases, with 17 bases lying between them. Germline CDR1 MNHEY, CDR2 SVGEGT. The CDR3 loop spans 15 amino acids. DNA for the CDR3: TGTGCCAGCAGTGTCCGGGGGGGCGCGTCTTCACCCCTCCACTTT. Translation: CASSVRGGASSPLHF.